The sequence of this T cell receptor (beta chain) was determined in a study of cytomegalovirus exposure and HLA in healthy donors. The PCR employed 60 Vbeta primers together with 13 Jbeta primers. Some clones are missing from TCRdb's copy, which holds only in-frame ones; the method was immunoSEQ multiplex PCR. The data hold 130,000 to 150,000 clones, with roughly 79% observed a single time. Regarding this clone: Antigen unknown.

Findings of the study overall: By HLA locus, TCR association rates varied in a later analysis, with DRB1 showing the most and HLA-C the fewest. The study had only CMV serostatus as immune exposure information.

V shed 1 base, J shed 5 bases, and the junction held 13 bases outside the gene matches. The CDR3 consists of 18 residues. Germline V gives CDR1 SGHNT, CDR2 YYREEE (reference sequence). V usage is TRBV5-4 and J usage is TRBJ2-5; 11 bases are a match to TRBD2. The receptor comes from a woman aged 40 to 49 in good health and CMV-seropositive. Source material: PBMCs. The CDR3 loop is CASSLSASGGPLGETQYF. In DNA, the CDR3 is TGTGCCAGCAGCTTGTCAGCTAGCGGGGGGCCCCTGGGGGAGACCCAGTACTTC.